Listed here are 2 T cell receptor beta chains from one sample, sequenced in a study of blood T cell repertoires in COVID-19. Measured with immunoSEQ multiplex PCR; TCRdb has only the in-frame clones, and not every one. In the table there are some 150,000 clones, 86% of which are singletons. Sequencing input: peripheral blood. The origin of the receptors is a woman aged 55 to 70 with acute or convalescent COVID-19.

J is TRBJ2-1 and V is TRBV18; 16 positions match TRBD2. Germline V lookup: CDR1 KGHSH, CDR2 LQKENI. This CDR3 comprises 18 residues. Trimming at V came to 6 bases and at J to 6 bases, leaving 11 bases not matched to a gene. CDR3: CASSLRGLAGGLSNEQFF. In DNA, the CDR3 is TGTGCCAGCTCCCTCCGGGGACTAGCGGGGGGGCTGAGCAATGAGCAGTTCTTC.

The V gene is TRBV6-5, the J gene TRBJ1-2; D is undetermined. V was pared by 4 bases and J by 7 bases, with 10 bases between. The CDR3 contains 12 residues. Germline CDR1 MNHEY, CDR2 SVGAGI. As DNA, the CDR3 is TGTGCCAGCAGTTTCGACAATTTTGGCTACACCTTC. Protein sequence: CASSFDNFGYTF.